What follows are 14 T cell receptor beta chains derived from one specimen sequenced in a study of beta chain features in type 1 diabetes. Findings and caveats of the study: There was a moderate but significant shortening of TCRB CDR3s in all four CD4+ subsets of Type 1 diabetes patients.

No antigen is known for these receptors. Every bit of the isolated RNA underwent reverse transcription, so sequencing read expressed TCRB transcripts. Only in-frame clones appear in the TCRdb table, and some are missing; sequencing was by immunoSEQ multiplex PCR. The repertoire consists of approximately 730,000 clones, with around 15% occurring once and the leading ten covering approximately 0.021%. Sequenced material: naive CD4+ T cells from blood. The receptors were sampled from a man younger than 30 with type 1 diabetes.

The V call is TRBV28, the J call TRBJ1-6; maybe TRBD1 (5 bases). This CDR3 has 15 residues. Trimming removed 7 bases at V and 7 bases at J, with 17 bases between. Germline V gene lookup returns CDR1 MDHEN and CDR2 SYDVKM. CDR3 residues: CASTQWGRENSPLHF. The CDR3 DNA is TGTGCCAGCACCCAGTGGGGGAGAGAGAATTCACCCCTCCACTTT.

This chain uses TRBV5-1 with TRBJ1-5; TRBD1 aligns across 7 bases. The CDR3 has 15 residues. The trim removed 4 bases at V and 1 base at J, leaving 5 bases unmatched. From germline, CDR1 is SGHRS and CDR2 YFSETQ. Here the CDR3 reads CASSLGTASNQPQHF. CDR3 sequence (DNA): TGCGCCAGCAGCCTCGGGACAGCAAGCAATCAGCCCCAGCATTTT. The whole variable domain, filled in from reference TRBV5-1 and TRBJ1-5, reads KAGVTQTPRYLIKTRGQQVTLSCSPISGHRSVSWYQQTPGQGLQFLFEYFSETQRNKGNFPGRFSGRQFSNSRSEMNVSTLELGDSALYLCASSLGTASNQPQHFGDGTRLSIL.

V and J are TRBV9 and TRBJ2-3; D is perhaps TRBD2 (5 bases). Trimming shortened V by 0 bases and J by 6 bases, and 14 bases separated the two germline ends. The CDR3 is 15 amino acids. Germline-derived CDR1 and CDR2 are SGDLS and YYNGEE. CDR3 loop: CASSVGISVVDTQYF. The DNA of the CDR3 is TGTGCCAGCAGCGTAGGGATTAGCGTGGTCGATACGCAGTATTTT.

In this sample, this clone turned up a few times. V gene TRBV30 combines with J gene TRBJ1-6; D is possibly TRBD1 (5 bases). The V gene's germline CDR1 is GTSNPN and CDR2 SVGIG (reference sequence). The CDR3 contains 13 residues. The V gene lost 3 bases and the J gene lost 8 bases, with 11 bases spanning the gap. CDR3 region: CAWRRGQYSPLHF. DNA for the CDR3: TGTGCCTGGAGACGGGGCCAGTATTCACCCCTCCACTTT.

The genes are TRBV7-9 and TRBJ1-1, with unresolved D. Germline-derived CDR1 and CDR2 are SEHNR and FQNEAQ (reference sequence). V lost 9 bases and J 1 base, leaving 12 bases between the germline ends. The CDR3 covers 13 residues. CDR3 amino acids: CASGWQANTEAFF. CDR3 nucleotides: TGTGCCAGTGGGTGGCAGGCGAACACTGAAGCTTTCTTT.

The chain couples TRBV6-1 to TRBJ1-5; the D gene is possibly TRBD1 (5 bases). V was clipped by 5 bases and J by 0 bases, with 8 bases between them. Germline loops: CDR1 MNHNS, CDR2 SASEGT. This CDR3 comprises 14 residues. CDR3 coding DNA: TGTGCCAGCAGTCAGACAGATAGCAATCAGCCCCAGCATTTT. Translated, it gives CASSQTDSNQPQHF.

DNA for the CDR3: TGTGCCAGCAGTGAATCGACAGGGGGGCGAGTCGAGCAGTACTTC. As protein: CASSESTGGRVEQYF. This sequence joins TRBV2 and TRBJ2-7; 9 bases align to TRBD1. V lost 2 bases and J lost 6; bases outside the gene matches: 8. Germline loops: CDR1 SNHLY, CDR2 FYNNEI. CDR3 length: 15 residues.

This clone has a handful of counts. DNA for the CDR3: TGTGCCAGCAGCTTCAGGGTAGGCACAGATACGCAGTATTTT. It codes for CASSFRVGTDTQYF. The V and J genes are TRBV11-2 and TRBJ2-3; D is perhaps TRBD1 (5 bases). The germline V and J ends were trimmed by 3 bases and 1 base, with 8 bases remaining between them. Germline CDR1 is SGHAT and CDR2 is FQNNGV. The CDR3 is 14 residues long.

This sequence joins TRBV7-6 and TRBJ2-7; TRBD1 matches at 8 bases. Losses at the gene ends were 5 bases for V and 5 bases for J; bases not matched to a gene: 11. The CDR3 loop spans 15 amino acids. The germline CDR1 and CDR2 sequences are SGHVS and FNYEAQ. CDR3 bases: TGTGCCAGCAGCCCCAGAACCGGGACAGGTGACGAGCAGTACTTC. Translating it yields CASSPRTGTGDEQYF.

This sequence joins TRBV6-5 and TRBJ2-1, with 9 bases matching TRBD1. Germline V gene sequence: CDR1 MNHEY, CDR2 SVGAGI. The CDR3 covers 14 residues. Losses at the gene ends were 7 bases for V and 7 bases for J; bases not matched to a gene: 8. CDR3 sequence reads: CASTLGTGWNEQFF. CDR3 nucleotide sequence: TGTGCCAGCACCCTCGGGACAGGGTGGAATGAGCAGTTCTTC.

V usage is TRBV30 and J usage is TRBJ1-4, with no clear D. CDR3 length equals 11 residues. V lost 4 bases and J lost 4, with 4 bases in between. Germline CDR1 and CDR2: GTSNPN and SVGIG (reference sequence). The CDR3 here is CAWKNNEKLFF. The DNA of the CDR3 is TGTGCCTGGAAAAATAATGAAAAACTGTTTTTT. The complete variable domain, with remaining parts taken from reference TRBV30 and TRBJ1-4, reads SQTIHQWPATLVQPVGSPLSLECTVEGTSNPNLYWYRQAAGRGLQLLFYSVGIGQISSEVPQNLSASRPQDRQFILSSKKLLLSDSGFYLCAWKNNEKLFFGSGTQLSVL.

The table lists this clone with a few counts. The CDR3 sequence is CASSWPEGSSSYEQYF. The CDR3 DNA reads as TGCGCCAGCAGCTGGCCGGAGGGGAGTAGCTCCTACGAGCAGTACTTC. This chain uses TRBV5-1 with TRBJ2-7, with D tentatively TRBD2 (6 bases). V lost 3 bases to trimming and J lost 0 bases, with 16 bases between them. The CDR3 totals 16 residues. In germline, CDR1 is SGHRS, CDR2 YFSETQ.

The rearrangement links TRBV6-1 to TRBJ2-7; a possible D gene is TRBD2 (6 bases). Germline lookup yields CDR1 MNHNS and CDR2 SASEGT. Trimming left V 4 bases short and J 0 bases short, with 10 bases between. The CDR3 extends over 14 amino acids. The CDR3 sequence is CASSVEGSSYEQYF. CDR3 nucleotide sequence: TGTGCCAGCAGTGTGGAGGGGAGCTCCTACGAGCAGTACTTC.

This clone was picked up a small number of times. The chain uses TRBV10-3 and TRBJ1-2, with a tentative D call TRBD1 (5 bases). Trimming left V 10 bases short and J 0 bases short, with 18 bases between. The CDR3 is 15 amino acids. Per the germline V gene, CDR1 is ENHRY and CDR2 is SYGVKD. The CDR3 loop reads CATGVREVSNYGYTF. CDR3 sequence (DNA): TGTGCCACAGGCGTCAGGGAGGTTTCTAACTATGGCTACACCTTC.